Listed here are 18 T cell receptor beta chains from one sample, sequenced in a study of T cells after yellow fever vaccination (dated by TCRdb to the late 2010s). Read against the paper, the sample's treatment or condition label means: live attenuated yellow fever vaccine strain. Receptor libraries were prepared by 5' RACE. The reads were generated on an Illumina NovaSeq 6000. In TCRdb, the public reads were trimmed at Q25 with fastp and aligned with MiXCR, with productive beta chains retained. For every CDR3 protein sequence, its rows merge into one entry that carries the most common genes and DNA. The sample table records about 210,000 distinct CDR3 sequences; 2.5% to 3.5% of these occur just once. The ten top clones hold around 3.3% of the sample. The sequencing here drew on CD4+ T cells sorted from PBMCs, taken 10 days after the yellow fever booster vaccination. The origin of the receptors is a man aged 18-30 years who received the YFV17D yellow fever vaccine.

The table lists this clonotype with many counts. The rearrangement joins TRBV20-1 to TRBJ2-5; 12 bases match TRBD2. With 0 bases clipped from V and 4 bases from J, the junction kept 6 bases outside the gene matches. Per the germline V gene, CDR1 is DFQATT and CDR2 is SNEGSKA (reference sequence). This CDR3 spans 16 amino acids. The CDR3, as DNA: TGCAGTGCTAGAGACGCCCTAGCGGGGGGGCGAGAGACCCAGTACTTC. Its protein product is CSARDALAGGRETQYF.

The chain combines TRBV9 with TRBJ1-5, with 7 positions matching TRBD1. Trimming at V came to 4 bases and at J to 7 bases, leaving 8 bases not matched to a gene. Per the germline V gene, CDR1 is SGDLS and CDR2 is YYNGEE. The CDR3 runs 14 residues. The CDR3 nucleotides read TGTGCCAGCAGCCCCGACAGGGATGGACAGCCCCAGCATTTT. This translates into CASSPDRDGQPQHF. Full variable domain (rest looked up from reference TRBV9 and TRBJ1-5): DSGVTQTPKHLITATGQRVTLRCSPRSGDLSVYWYQQSLDQGLQFLIQYYNGEERAKGNILERFSAQQFPDLHSELNLSSLELGDSALYFCASSPDRDGQPQHFGDGTRLSIL.

This clonotype has at least ten counts. V is TRBV5-1 and J is TRBJ2-1; TRBD2 is a possible D gene (6 bases). V gave up 1 base and J gave up 5 bases, with 22 bases separating them. This CDR3 region has 18 residues. Germline lookup yields CDR1 SGHRS and CDR2 YFSETQ. CDR3 coding DNA: TGCGCCAGCAGCTTGCACCCCCGCTTGCGGGACCGTGACAATGAGCAGTTCTTC. Protein sequence: CASSLHPRLRDRDNEQFF.

This clonotype came up many times. The chain joins TRBV9 to TRBJ2-3; 11 bases agree with TRBD1. V shed 0 bases, J shed 2 bases, and the junction held 8 bases outside the gene matches. The CDR3 covers 18 residues. Germline V CDR1 and CDR2: SGDLS, YYNGEE. The CDR3 loop is CASSVDPGTGGPTDTQYF. The CDR3, as DNA: TGTGCCAGCAGCGTAGACCCGGGGACAGGGGGACCCACAGATACGCAGTATTTT.

This clonotype was found many times. J is TRBJ2-1 and V is TRBV30, with D maybe TRBD2 (5 bases). The CDR3 spans 11 residues. Germline V gene lookup returns CDR1 GTSNPN and CDR2 SVGIG (reference sequence). V shed 3 bases and J shed 10 bases, with 10 bases lying between them. CDR3 loop: CAWRGSREQFF. The DNA for the CDR3 is TGTGCCTGGAGGGGGAGCAGAGAGCAGTTCTTC.

This clonotype was detected ten times or more. This chain connects TRBV12-3 or TRBV12-4 to TRBJ2-1; perhaps TRBD2 as D (7 bases). V was pared by 1 base and J by 0 bases, with 22 bases between. The length of the CDR3 is 20 residues. CDR3 amino acids: CASSLGFGGADSLSYNEQFF. CDR3 sequence (DNA): TGTGCCAGCAGTTTAGGGTTTGGGGGGGCCGACTCCCTCTCCTACAATGAGCAGTTCTTC.

This clonotype was observed a few times. The chain joins TRBV6-5 to TRBJ2-2; D is possibly TRBD2 (5 bases). The ends were cut back, 0 bases at V and 1 base at J, with 15 bases in the middle. CDR3 size: 18 residues. Germline lookup yields CDR1 MNHEY and CDR2 SVGAGI. CDR3 protein: CASSYSRRLLGNTGELFF. The CDR3 DNA follows: TGTGCCAGCAGTTACTCCAGGAGGCTTTTGGGGAACACCGGGGAGCTGTTTTTT.

The sample holds many counts of this clonotype. The V call is TRBV9, the J call TRBJ1-2; perhaps TRBD1 as D (5 bases). Trimming pared 4 bases from V and 2 bases from J, leaving 15 bases between. In germline, CDR1 is SGDLS, CDR2 YYNGEE. The length of the CDR3 is 15 residues. The CDR3 loop is CASSPPGRRNYGYTF. Here the CDR3 DNA reads TGTGCCAGCAGCCCTCCGGGACGGAGAAACTATGGCTACACCTTC.

This clonotype occurred a few times. In DNA form, the CDR3 reads TGTGCCAGCGGGGGGCACTATTCCTACGAGCAGTACGTC. This sequence encodes CASGGHYSYEQYV. The V gene is TRBV28, the J gene TRBJ2-7; D assignment may be TRBD1 or TRBD2 (6 bases each). The CDR3 totals 13 residues. The V end lost 8 bases, the J end lost 1 base, and 12 bases lay between the germline ends. Germline CDR1 MDHEN, CDR2 SYDVKM.

This clonotype came up many times. The rearrangement joins TRBV5-1 to TRBJ1-2; 10 bases match TRBD1. The V gene's germline CDR1 is SGHRS and CDR2 YFSETQ. The CDR3 is 13 residues long. The trim removed 7 bases at V and 4 bases at J, leaving 4 bases unmatched. The CDR3 loop reads CASGTGASYGYTF. In nucleotides, the CDR3 is TGCGCCAGCGGGACAGGGGCCAGCTATGGCTACACCTTC.

V and J are TRBV12-3 or TRBV12-4 and TRBJ1-1; D unresolved. The CDR3 length is 14 residues. Trimming removed 7 bases at V and 6 bases at J, with 18 bases between. The CDR3 reads CASTPRERLAEAFF. The CDR3 region has the DNA TGTGCCAGCACCCCCCGAGAAAGGCTTGCTGAAGCTTTCTTT.

This clonotype was observed a few times. The chain links TRBV5-5 to TRBJ1-5; D gene unclear. Trimming removed 4 bases at V and 3 bases at J, with 8 bases between. Germline loops: CDR1 SGHKS, CDR2 YYEKEE (reference sequence). The CDR3 is made up of 13 amino acids. The CDR3 is CASSPSHNQPQHF. The CDR3 DNA sequence: TGTGCCAGCAGCCCCAGCCACAATCAGCCCCAGCATTTT.

This clonotype came up many times. The chain joins TRBV29-1 to TRBJ2-3; TRBD2 matches 9 bases. CDR3 size: 15 residues. Trimming took 1 base from V and 5 from J; bases not matched to a gene: 7. Looked up from germline, CDR1 is SQVTM and CDR2 is ANQGSEA. CDR3 sequence (DNA): TGCAGCGTTGAAGCCCGCGGGGGGGCCGGAGATACGCAGTATTTT. This gives the protein CSVEARGGAGDTQYF.

The sample holds many counts of this clonotype. V gene TRBV29-1 combines with J gene TRBJ2-2; 9 bases fit TRBD1. After removal of 7 bases from V and 7 bases from J, the junction contained 7 bases not matched to a gene. The CDR3 runs 13 residues. CDR1 SQVTM and CDR2 ANQGSEA come from the germline V gene. CDR3 region: CSAGTGKNGELFF. The CDR3 DNA is TGCAGCGCCGGGACAGGGAAAAACGGGGAGCTGTTTTTT.

J is TRBJ2-5 and V is TRBV7-6, with 9 bases lining up with TRBD2. CDR3 length: 15 residues. The ends lost 5 bases at V and 5 bases at J; junction bases unmatched: 9. Germline V lookup: CDR1 SGHVS, CDR2 FNYEAQ. As DNA, the CDR3 is TGTGCCAGCAGCCTCCGCCCGGGACTAGCCGAGACCCAGTACTTC. The encoded protein is CASSLRPGLAETQYF.

This clonotype was picked up many times. The chain couples TRBV6-5 to TRBJ1-5, with 8 bases aligning to TRBD1. V was clipped by 4 bases and J by 1 base; unmatched bases: 3. The CDR3 is 15 residues long. Germline V gene data show CDR1 as MNHEY and CDR2 as SVGAGI. The CDR3 coding sequence is TGTGCCAGCAGTTGGACAGGGTCAAGCAATCAGCCCCAGCATTTT. Protein: CASSWTGSSNQPQHF.

This clonotype was recorded a few times. The CDR3 region is CASSTQSRVTEAFF. CDR3 coding DNA: TGTGCCAGCAGCACCCAGTCCAGGGTAACTGAAGCTTTCTTT. The chain has TRBV7-2 and TRBJ1-1, with a tentative D call TRBD1 (5 bases). The CDR3 extends over 14 amino acids. The ends were cut back, 5 bases at V and 5 bases at J, with 15 bases in the middle. Germline CDR1 reads SGHTA; CDR2 reads FQGNSA. The full variable domain, its missing parts supplied by reference TRBV7-2 and TRBJ1-1, is GAGVSQSPSNKVTEKGKDVELRCDPISGHTALYWYRQSLGQGLEFLIYFQGNSAPDKSGLPSDRFSAERTGGSVSTLTIQRTQQEDSAVYLCASSTQSRVTEAFFGQGTRLTVV.

This clonotype appeared many times. The chain carries TRBV4-3 and TRBJ2-2, with a weak D call TRBD1 (6 bases). Trimming removed 1 base from V and 8 bases from J, with 20 bases in between. Germline V CDR1 and CDR2: LGHNA, YSLEER. The CDR3 runs to 17 residues. CDR3 in amino acids: CASSQGIPGESWGELFF. The CDR3, as DNA: TGCGCCAGCAGCCAAGGAATACCAGGGGAATCGTGGGGGGAGCTGTTTTTT.